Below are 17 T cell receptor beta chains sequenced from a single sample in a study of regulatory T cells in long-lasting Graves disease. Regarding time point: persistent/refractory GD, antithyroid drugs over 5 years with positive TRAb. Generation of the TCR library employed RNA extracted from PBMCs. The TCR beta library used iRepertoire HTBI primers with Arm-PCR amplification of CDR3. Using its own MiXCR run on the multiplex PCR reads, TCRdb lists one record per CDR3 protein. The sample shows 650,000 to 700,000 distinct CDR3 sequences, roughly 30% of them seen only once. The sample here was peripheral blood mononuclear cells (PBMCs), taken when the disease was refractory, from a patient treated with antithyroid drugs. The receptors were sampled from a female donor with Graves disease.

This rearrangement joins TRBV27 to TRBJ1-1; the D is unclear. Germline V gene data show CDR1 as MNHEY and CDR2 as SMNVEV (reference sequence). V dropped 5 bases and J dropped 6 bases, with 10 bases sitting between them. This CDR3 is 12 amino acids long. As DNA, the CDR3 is TGTGCCAGCAGTGCCCCCCGGGCTGAAGCTTTCTTT. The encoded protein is CASSAPRAEAFF.

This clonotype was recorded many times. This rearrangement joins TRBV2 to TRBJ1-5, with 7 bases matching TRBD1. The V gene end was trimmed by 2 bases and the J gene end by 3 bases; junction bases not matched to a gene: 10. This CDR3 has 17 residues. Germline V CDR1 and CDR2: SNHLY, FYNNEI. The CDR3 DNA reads TGTGCCAGCAGTGAAAACCCCGGGACAGTTGTCAATCAGCCCCAGCATTTT. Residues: CASSENPGTVVNQPQHF.

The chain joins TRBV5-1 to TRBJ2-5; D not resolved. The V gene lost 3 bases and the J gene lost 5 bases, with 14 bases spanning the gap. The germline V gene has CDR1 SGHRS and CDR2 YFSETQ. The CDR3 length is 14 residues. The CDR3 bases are TGCGCCAGCAGCTGCCAGGCGTTGTCGGAGACCCAGTACTTC. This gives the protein CASSCQALSETQYF.

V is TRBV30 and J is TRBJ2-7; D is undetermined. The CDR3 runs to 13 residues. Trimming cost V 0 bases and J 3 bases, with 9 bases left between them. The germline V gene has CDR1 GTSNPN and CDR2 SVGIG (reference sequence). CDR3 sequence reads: CAWSVGLDYEQYF. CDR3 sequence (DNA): TGTGCCTGGAGTGTCGGGCTGGACTACGAGCAGTACTTC.

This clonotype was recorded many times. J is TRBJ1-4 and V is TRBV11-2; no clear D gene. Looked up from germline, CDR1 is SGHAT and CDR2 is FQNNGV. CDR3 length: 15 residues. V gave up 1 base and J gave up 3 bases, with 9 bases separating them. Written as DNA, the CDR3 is TGTGCCAGCAGCTTAGTATGGGGAGCTAATGAAAAACTGTTTTTT. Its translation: CASSLVWGANEKLFF.

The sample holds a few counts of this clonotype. The DNA for the CDR3 is TGTGCCAGCAGCCAAGCGACAGGGTGGAGAGGCGGGGAGCTGTTTTTT. Translating it yields CASSQATGWRGGELFF. The V gene is TRBV3-1, the J gene TRBJ2-2, with TRBD1 matching over 7 bases. In germline, CDR1 is LGHDT, CDR2 YNNKEL (reference sequence). The CDR3 sequence is 16 residues long. V lost 1 base and J lost 7; bases outside the gene matches: 9. Together with reference TRBV3-1 and TRBJ2-2, the CDR3 gives the full variable domain: DTAVSQTPKYLVTQMGNDKSIKCEQNLGHDTMYWYKQDSKKFLKIMFSYNNKELIINETVPNRFSPKSPDKAHLNLHINSLELGDSAVYFCASSQATGWRGGELFFGEGSRLTVL.

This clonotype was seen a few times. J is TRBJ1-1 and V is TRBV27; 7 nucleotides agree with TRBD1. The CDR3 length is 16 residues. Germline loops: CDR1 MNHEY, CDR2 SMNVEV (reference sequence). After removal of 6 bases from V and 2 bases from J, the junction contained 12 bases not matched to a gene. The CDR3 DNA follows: TGTGCCAGCAGCCCTACAGGGGTTTTTGGAAACACTGAAGCTTTCTTT. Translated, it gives CASSPTGVFGNTEAFF.

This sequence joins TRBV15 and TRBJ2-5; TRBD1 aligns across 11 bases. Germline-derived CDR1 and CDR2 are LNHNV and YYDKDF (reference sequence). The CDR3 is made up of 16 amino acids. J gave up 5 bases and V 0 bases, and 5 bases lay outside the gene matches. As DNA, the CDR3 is TGTGCCACCAGCAGAGACGCGGGACAGGGGGAGGAGACCCAGTACTTC. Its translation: CATSRDAGQGEETQYF.

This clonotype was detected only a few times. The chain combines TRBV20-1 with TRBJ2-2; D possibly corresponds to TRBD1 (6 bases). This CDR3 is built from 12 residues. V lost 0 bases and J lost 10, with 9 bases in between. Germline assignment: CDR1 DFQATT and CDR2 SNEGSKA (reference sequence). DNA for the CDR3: TGCAGTGCTAGAGACAGGGGAATGGAGCTGTTTTTT. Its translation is CSARDRGMELFF.

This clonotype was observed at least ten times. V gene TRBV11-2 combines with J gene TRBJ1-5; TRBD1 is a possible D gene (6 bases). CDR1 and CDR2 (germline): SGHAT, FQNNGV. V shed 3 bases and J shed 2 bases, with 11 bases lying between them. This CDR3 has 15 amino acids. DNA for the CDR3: TGTGCCAGCAGCTTGCAGGGGATGGGCAATCAGCCCCAGCATTTT. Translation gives CASSLQGMGNQPQHF.

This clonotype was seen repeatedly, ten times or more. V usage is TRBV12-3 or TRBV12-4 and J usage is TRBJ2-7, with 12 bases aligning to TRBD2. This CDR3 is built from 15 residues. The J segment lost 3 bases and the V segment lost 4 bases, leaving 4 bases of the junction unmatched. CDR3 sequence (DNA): TGTGCCAGCAGTTCTGCGGGACTAGCGGGCTACGAGCAGTACTTC. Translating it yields CASSSAGLAGYEQYF.

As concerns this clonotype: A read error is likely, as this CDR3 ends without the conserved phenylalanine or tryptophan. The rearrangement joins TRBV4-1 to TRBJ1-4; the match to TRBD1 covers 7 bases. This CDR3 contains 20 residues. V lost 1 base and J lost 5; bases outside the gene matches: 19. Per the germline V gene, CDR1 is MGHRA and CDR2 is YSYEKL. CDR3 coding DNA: TGCGCCAGCAGCCAAGCCGATATCGCCGGGACAGCAAACGCGAATGAAAAACTGTTTTCT. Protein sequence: CASSQADIAGTANANEKLFS.

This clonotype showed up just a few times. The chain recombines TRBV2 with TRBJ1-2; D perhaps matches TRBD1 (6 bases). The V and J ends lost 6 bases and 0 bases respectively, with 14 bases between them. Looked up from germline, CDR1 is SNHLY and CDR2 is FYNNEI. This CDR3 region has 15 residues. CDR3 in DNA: TGTGCCAGCAGCCAAGAGGGGACAACTAACTATGGCTACACCTTC. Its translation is CASSQEGTTNYGYTF.

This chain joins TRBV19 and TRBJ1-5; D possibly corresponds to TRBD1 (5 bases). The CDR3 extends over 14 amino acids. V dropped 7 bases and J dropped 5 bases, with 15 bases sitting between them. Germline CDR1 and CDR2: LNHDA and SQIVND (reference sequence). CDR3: CASTIRDYDQPQHF. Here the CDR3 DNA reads TGTGCCAGTACGATCCGGGACTATGATCAGCCCCAGCATTTT.

The CDR3 loop is CSASGRDTGELFF. CDR3 nucleotide sequence: TGCAGTGCTAGCGGGAGGGATACCGGGGAGCTGTTTTTT. This rearrangement joins TRBV20-1 to TRBJ2-2; the match to TRBD2 covers 8 bases. CDR1 is DFQATT and CDR2 is SNEGSKA in the germline V gene (reference sequence). The CDR3 contains 13 residues. Losses at the gene ends were 3 bases for V and 5 bases for J; bases not matched to a gene: 2.

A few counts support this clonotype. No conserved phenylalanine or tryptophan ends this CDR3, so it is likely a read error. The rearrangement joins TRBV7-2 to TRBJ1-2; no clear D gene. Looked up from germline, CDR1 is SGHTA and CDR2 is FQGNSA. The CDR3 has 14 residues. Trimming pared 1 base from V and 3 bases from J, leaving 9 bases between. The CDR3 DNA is TGTGCCAGCAGCTTAGACTTTTCGGACTATGGCTACACCCTC. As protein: CASSLDFSDYGYTL.

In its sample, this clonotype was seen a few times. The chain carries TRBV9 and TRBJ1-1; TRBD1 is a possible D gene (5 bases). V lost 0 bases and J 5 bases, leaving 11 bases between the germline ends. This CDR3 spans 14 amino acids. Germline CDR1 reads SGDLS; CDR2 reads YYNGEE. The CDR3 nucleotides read TGTGCCAGCAGCGTAGCTACCGGGGCGACTGAAGCTTTCTTT. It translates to CASSVATGATEAFF.